The rows below give T cell receptor beta chains drawn from one sample of a study of cytomegalovirus exposure and HLA in healthy donors. Measured with immunoSEQ multiplex PCR; TCRdb has only the in-frame clones, and not every one. This table holds approximately 160,000 clones, approximately 96% found once. The sequencing input was PBMCs. The receptors were gathered from a woman younger than 35 in good health and CMV-seronegative. CDR3s include the opening cysteine and the closing phenylalanine or tryptophan. A D gene is named only where the DNA matches it firmly. The listing skips clone size in some rows; elsewhere it reads once, few, many or a size class.

size: -; D: TRBD1; V: TRBV10-3; J: TRBJ2-7; DNA: TGTGCCATCAGACCTACAGGGGGCAGGCAAGGTACCTACGAGCAGTACTTC; CDR3: CAIRPTGGRQGTYEQYF
size: -; D: TRBD2; V: TRBV4-1; J: TRBJ2-5; DNA: TGCGCCAGCAGCCAAGATTTGGAGCGGGGAAAAGAGACCCAGTACTTC; CDR3: CASSQDLERGKETQYF
size: -; D: TRBD1; V: TRBV5-6; J: TRBJ1-2; DNA: TGTGCCAGCAGCCCGCGGGACAGGGGGCGAAGCTACACCTTC; CDR3: CASSPRDRGRSYTF
size: -; D: -; V: TRBV25-1; J: TRBJ2-6; DNA: TGTGCCAGCAGTAAGCCAGGACAGTCCCCGGCTTTC; CDR3: CASSKPGQSPAF
size: -; D: TRBD1; V: TRBV6-6; J: TRBJ2-2; DNA: TGTGCCAGCAGTTACTCGACAGGGGGGACCGGGGAGCTGTTTTTT; CDR3: CASSYSTGGTGELFF
size: -; D: -; V: TRBV7-2; J: TRBJ1-2; DNA: TGTGCCAGCAGCTTAGAAGCAGGGGTAGTCTATGGCTACACCTTC; CDR3: CASSLEAGVVYGYTF
size: -; D: TRBD1; V: TRBV6-6; J: TRBJ1-5; DNA: TGTGCCAGCAGAGGACAGGGGGCCGGCAATCAGCCCCAGCATTTT; CDR3: CASRGQGAGNQPQHF
size: few; D: -; V: TRBV7-8; J: TRBJ2-2; DNA: TGTGCCAGCAGCTTAGTAGGAGGGGCGGGCACCGGGGAGCTGTTTTTT; CDR3: CASSLVGGAGTGELFF
size: once; D: -; V: TRBV11-2; J: TRBJ1-6; DNA: TGTGCCAGCAGCCCAGACGGGGAAGGGCTCTATAATTCACCCCTCCACTTT; CDR3: CASSPDGEGLYNSPLHF
size: -; D: -; V: TRBV25-1; J: TRBJ1-1; DNA: TGTGCCAGCAGTGAATTTAGTGACAGGCCGTTCCTGGTCACTGAAGCTTTCTTT; CDR3: CASSEFSDRPFLVTEAFF
size: -; D: -; V: TRBV27; J: TRBJ1-3; DNA: TGTGCCAGCAGTGGGGGGGGAAACTCTGGAAACACCATATATTTT; CDR3: CASSGGGNSGNTIYF
size: -; D: -; V: TRBV15; J: TRBJ2-3; DNA: TGTGCCACCAGCAGAGGTCGCGGAGTCGACACAGATACGCAGTATTTT; CDR3: CATSRGRGVDTDTQYF
size: -; D: -; V: TRBV4-3; J: TRBJ1-5; DNA: TGCGCCAGCAGCCAAGATGGGCAGGGCACGGGGCCCCAGCATTTT; CDR3: CASSQDGQGTGPQHF
size: -; D: -; V: TRBV14; J: TRBJ1-4; DNA: TGTGCCAGCAGCCCCACAGGCGCCACTAATGAAAAACTGTTTTTT; CDR3: CASSPTGATNEKLFF
size: -; D: -; V: TRBV19; J: TRBJ1-2; DNA: TGTGCCAGTAGTAATCCAGGGGATGGCTACACCTTC; CDR3: CASSNPGDGYTF
size: -; D: -; V: TRBV11-2; J: TRBJ2-7; DNA: TGTGCCAGCAGCTTAGCAATCTCCGGGAACGAGCAGTACTTC; CDR3: CASSLAISGNEQYF
size: -; D: -; V: TRBV6-5; J: TRBJ1-1; DNA: TGTGCCAGCAGTGTCGGCACTGAAGCTTTCTTT; CDR3: CASSVGTEAFF
size: once; D: -; V: TRBV9; J: TRBJ1-1; DNA: TGTGCCAGCAGCGGAGGGGGTATAGGGATCGACACTGAAGCTTTCTTT; CDR3: CASSGGGIGIDTEAFF
size: -; D: -; V: TRBV6-4; J: TRBJ2-5; DNA: TGTGCCAGCATTCTTGCTTTGGCACCACGCCAAGAGACCCAGTACTTC; CDR3: CASILALAPRQETQYF
size: -; D: -; V: TRBV4-2; J: TRBJ1-6; DNA: TGTGCCAGCAGCCACAGAAATTCACCCCTCCACTTT; CDR3: CASSHRNSPLHF
size: -; D: -; V: TRBV6-1; J: TRBJ1-5; DNA: TGTGCCAGCAGTCCCCCGGTGGTTGGCAATCAGCCCCAGCATTTT; CDR3: CASSPPVVGNQPQHF
size: -; D: -; V: TRBV27; J: TRBJ1-5; DNA: TGTGCCAGCAGTTTATTTCAGGGATCTCAGCCCCAGCATTTT; CDR3: CASSLFQGSQPQHF
size: -; D: TRBD2; V: TRBV7-7; J: TRBJ2-3; DNA: TGTGCTAGCAGCCGACTAGCGGGGGGTCAGAATACGCAGTATTTT; CDR3: CASSRLAGGQNTQYF
size: -; D: TRBD1; V: TRBV11-1; J: TRBJ2-3; DNA: TGTGCCAGCAGCCCAGGGGGTAGTAGCACAGATACGCAGTATTTT; CDR3: CASSPGGSSTDTQYF
size: -; D: -; V: TRBV7-2; J: TRBJ1-2; DNA: TGTGCCAGCAGTTTGGGACATCGGATAAACTATGGCTACACCTTC; CDR3: CASSLGHRINYGYTF
size: -; D: -; V: TRBV2; J: TRBJ2-1; DNA: TGTGCCAGCATCCATAGGGCGGGTGGGAGCTCTGGTGAGCAGTTCTTC; CDR3: CASIHRAGGSSGEQFF
size: -; D: -; V: TRBV4-2; J: TRBJ1-2; DNA: TGTGCCAGCAGCCAAGATCGGAGGTCCCTGGGTGGCTACACCTTC; CDR3: CASSQDRRSLGGYTF
size: -; D: TRBD1; V: TRBV4-2; J: TRBJ1-5; DNA: TGTGCCAGCAGCCAAGATCGGCAGGGGGCCCAGCCCCAGCATTTT; CDR3: CASSQDRQGAQPQHF
size: -; D: -; V: TRBV2; J: TRBJ2-2; DNA: TGTGCCAGCGGCCCGGGGGCGAACACCGGGGAGCTGTTTTTT; CDR3: CASGPGANTGELFF
size: once; D: TRBD2; V: TRBV5-6; J: TRBJ2-5; DNA: TGTGCCAGCGTGATAGCGGGGGGCGTCAGAGAGACCCAGTACTTC; CDR3: CASVIAGGVRETQYF
size: -; D: -; V: TRBV6-1; J: TRBJ1-4; DNA: TGTGCCAGCACCGAAGGAGGGCCAGCCAGGTCCCTGTTTTTT; CDR3: CASTEGGPARSLFF
size: -; D: -; V: TRBV7-2; J: TRBJ1-2; DNA: TGTGCCAGCAGCTTAGGACAGGAGAATGGCTACACCTTC; CDR3: CASSLGQENGYTF
size: -; D: -; V: TRBV5-1; J: TRBJ1-4; DNA: TGCGCCAGCAGCTCCCTACCGGTAGAAGCAAATGAAAAACTGTTTTTT; CDR3: CASSSLPVEANEKLFF
size: -; D: -; V: TRBV6-5; J: TRBJ1-5; DNA: TGTGCCAGCAGGCGGCAAAGAGATCAGCCCCAGCATTTT; CDR3: CASRRQRDQPQHF
size: few; D: -; V: TRBV19; J: TRBJ1-6; DNA: TGTGCCAGTAGTATCGGGGATTTATCGAATTCACCCCTCCACTTT; CDR3: CASSIGDLSNSPLHF
size: -; D: -; V: TRBV7-2; J: TRBJ1-2; DNA: TGTGCCAGCAGCTTAGGACACCAAGCTAACTATGGCTACACCTTC; CDR3: CASSLGHQANYGYTF
size: -; D: -; V: TRBV7-2; J: TRBJ2-5; DNA: TGTGCCAGCAGCCGCGTGATGGAGACCCAGTACTTC; CDR3: CASSRVMETQYF
size: -; D: -; V: TRBV18; J: TRBJ2-5; DNA: TGTGCCAGCTCACCATCAGTGGAAGAGACCCAGTACTTC; CDR3: CASSPSVEETQYF
size: -; D: -; V: TRBV7-2; J: TRBJ1-1; DNA: TGTGCCAGCAGCTTAGTCTCAGGGAAGGGCACTGAAGCTTTCTTT; CDR3: CASSLVSGKGTEAFF
size: once; D: TRBD1; V: TRBV5-4; J: TRBJ1-4; DNA: TGTGCCAGCAGCCCTAGGACAGGGGAAAAACTGTTTTTT; CDR3: CASSPRTGEKLFF
size: -; D: TRBD1; V: TRBV29-1; J: TRBJ2-3; DNA: TGCAGCGTTGATCCGGGACAGATCACAGATACGCAGTATTTT; CDR3: CSVDPGQITDTQYF
size: -; D: TRBD1; V: TRBV27; J: TRBJ2-7; DNA: TGTGCCAGCAGTTTGAAGGAGGGGACAGGGAAAGCCTACGAGCAGTACTTC; CDR3: CASSLKEGTGKAYEQYF
size: -; D: -; V: TRBV9; J: TRBJ2-7; DNA: TGTGCCAGCAGCGCAGGGGGGACTTCCTACGAGCAGTACTTC; CDR3: CASSAGGTSYEQYF
size: -; D: TRBD1; V: TRBV9; J: TRBJ2-7; DNA: TGTGCCAGCAGCGCGGGACAGGGTCCCTACGAGCAGTACTTC; CDR3: CASSAGQGPYEQYF
size: once; D: -; V: TRBV5-5; J: TRBJ1-1; DNA: TGTGCCAGCAGCCTGGTGGACACGACTTTGAACACTGAAGCTTTCTTT; CDR3: CASSLVDTTLNTEAFF
size: -; D: -; V: TRBV4-1; J: TRBJ1-4; DNA: TGCGCCAGCAGCCAAGATGTAACAACTAATGAAAAACTGTTTTTT; CDR3: CASSQDVTTNEKLFF
size: -; D: TRBD2; V: TRBV7-2; J: TRBJ2-5; DNA: TGTGCCAGCAGCTTATTTGCGGGGGGGCGGGAGACCCAGTACTTC; CDR3: CASSLFAGGRETQYF
size: -; D: TRBD1; V: TRBV6-6; J: TRBJ2-4; DNA: TGTGCCAGCAGTTACTCGGGACAGGGAAGTAACATTCAGTACTTC; CDR3: CASSYSGQGSNIQYF
size: once; D: -; V: TRBV9; J: TRBJ1-3; DNA: TGTGCCAGCAGCGTAGTTGGGTCGATCGGGGACACCATATATTTT; CDR3: CASSVVGSIGDTIYF
size: -; D: -; V: TRBV6-1; J: TRBJ1-2; DNA: TGTGCCAGCAGTGATATAGGGGTTGGCTACACCTTC; CDR3: CASSDIGVGYTF
size: -; D: TRBD1; V: TRBV19; J: TRBJ1-2; DNA: TGTGCCAGTAGTCGGACAGGGGATAACTATGGCTACACCTTC; CDR3: CASSRTGDNYGYTF